The clone carrying this T cell receptor beta chain was recorded a few times. Antigen specificity is unknown. Sequenced material consisted of expressed TCRB transcripts (all of the isolated RNA was reverse transcribed). The table came from immunoSEQ multiplex PCR; TCRdb's copy has only in-frame clones and leaves some out. The repertoire has more than 250,000 clones, approximately 25% of them found once; the top ten carry roughly 0.011%. The ends were cut back, 2 bases at V and 4 bases at J, with 7 bases in the middle. The CDR3 is 13 amino acids. Germline V gene lookup returns CDR1 MNHEY and CDR2 SVGAGI. This record comes from a study of beta chain features in type 1 diabetes. Findings and caveats of the study: Sequencing the cDNA could make cells with high TCR expression show up more than they should. All four CD4+ subsets from Type 1 diabetes patients carried moderately but significantly shorter TCRB CDR3s.

The chain joins TRBV6-5 to TRBJ2-3, with D tentatively TRBD1 (6 bases). The specimen sequenced was naive CD4+ T cells from blood. The receptor comes from a woman aged 30 to 39 with type 1 diabetes. The CDR3: CASSYPGADTQYF. CDR3 DNA: TGTGCCAGCAGTTACCCAGGGGCAGATACGCAGTATTTT.